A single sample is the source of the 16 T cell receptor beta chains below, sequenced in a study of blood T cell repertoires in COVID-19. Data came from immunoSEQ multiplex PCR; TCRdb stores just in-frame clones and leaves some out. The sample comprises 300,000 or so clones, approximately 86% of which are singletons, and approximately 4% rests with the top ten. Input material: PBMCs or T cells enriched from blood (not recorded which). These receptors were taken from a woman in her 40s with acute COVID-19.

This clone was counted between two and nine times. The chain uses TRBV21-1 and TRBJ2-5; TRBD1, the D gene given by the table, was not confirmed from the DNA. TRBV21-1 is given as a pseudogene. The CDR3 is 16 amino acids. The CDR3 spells CASRNRDRRIQETQYF. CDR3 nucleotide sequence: TGTGCCAGCAGGAACCGGGACAGGAGAATTCAAGAGACCCAGTACTTC.

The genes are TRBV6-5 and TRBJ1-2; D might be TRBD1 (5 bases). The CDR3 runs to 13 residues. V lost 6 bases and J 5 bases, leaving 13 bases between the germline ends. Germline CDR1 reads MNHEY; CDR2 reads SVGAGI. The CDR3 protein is CASRPDSLYGYTF. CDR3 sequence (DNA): TGTGCCAGCAGACCCGACAGTTTATATGGCTACACCTTC.

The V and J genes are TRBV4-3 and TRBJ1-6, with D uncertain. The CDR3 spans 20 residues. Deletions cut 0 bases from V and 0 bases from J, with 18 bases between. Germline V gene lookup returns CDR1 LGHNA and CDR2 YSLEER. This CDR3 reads CASSQDLNTPGSSYNSPLHF. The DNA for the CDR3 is TGCGCCAGCAGCCAAGATTTAAACACCCCTGGGAGCTCCTATAATTCACCCCTCCACTTT.

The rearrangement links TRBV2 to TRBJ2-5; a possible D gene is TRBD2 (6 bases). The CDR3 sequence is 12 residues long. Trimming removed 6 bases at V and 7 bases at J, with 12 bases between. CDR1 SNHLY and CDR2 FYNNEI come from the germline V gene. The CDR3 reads CASRRLEATQYF. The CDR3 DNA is TGTGCCAGCAGGAGACTAGAGGCGACCCAGTACTTC.

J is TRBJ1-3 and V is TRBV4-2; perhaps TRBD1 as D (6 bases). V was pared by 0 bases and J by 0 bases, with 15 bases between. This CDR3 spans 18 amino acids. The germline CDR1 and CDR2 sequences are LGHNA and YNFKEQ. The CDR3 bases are TGTGCCAGCAGCCAAGAGTTGTCTACAGGGTTCTCTGGAAACACCATATATTTT. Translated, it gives CASSQELSTGFSGNTIYF.

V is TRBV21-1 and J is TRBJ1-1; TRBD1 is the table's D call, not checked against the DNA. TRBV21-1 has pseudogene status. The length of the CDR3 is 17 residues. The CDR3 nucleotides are TGTGCCAGCAGCCCCCCGCCGGGACAGGGGGCTTACACTGAAGCTTTCTTT. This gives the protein CASSPPPGQGAYTEAFF.

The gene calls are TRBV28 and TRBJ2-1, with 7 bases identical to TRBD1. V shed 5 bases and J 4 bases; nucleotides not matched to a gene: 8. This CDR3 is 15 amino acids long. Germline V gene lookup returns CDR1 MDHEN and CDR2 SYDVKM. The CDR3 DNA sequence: TGTGCCAGCAGTGTTTACGGGACAGCGTACAATGAGCAGTTCTTC. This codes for CASSVYGTAYNEQFF.

The CDR3 sequence is CASSSKSDRGISGANVLTF. The CDR3 DNA is TGTGCCAGCAGCTCAAAATCGGACAGGGGGATCTCTGGGGCCAACGTCCTGACTTTC. The chain links TRBV11-2 to TRBJ2-6, with 10 bases matching TRBD1. The CDR3 covers 19 residues. V was pared by 4 bases and J by 0 bases, with 9 bases of the junction left unmatched. Germline values: CDR1 SGHAT, CDR2 FQNNGV.

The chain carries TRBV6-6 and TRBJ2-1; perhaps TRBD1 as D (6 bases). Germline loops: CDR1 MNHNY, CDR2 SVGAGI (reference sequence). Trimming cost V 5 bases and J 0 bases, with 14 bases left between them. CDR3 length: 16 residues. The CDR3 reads CASSQGQSLSYNEQFF. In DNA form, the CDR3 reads TGTGCCAGCAGTCAAGGACAGTCCCTCTCCTACAATGAGCAGTTCTTC.

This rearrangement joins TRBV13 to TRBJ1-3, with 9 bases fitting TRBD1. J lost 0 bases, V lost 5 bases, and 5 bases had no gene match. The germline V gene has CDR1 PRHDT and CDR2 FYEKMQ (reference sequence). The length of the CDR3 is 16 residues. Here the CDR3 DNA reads TGTGCCAGCAGCAGGACAGGGGTTCACTCTGGAAACACCATATATTTT. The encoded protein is CASSRTGVHSGNTIYF.

The chain's CDR3 is CASSSSTGTGVSYEQYF. CDR3 in DNA: TGTGCCAGCAGTTCATCAACCGGGACAGGAGTCTCCTACGAGCAGTACTTC. The chain carries TRBV2 and TRBJ2-7, with TRBD1 matching over 8 bases. The CDR3 loop spans 17 amino acids. CDR1 and CDR2 from the germline V gene are SNHLY and FYNNEI. V was pared by 5 bases and J by 0 bases, with 12 bases of the junction left unmatched.

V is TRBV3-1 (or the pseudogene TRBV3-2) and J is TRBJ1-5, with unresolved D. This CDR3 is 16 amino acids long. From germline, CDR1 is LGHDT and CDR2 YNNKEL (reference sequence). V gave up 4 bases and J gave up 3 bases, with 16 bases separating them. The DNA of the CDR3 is TGTGCCAGCAGCCGTTTTAAAAGCGAAGACAATCAGCCCCAGCATTTT. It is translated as CASSRFKSEDNQPQHF.

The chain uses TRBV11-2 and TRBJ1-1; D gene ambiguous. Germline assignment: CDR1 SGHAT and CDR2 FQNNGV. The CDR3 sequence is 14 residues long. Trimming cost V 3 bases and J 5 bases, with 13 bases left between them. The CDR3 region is CASSFGDLATEAFF. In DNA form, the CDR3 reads TGTGCCAGCAGCTTCGGGGATTTGGCGACTGAAGCTTTCTTT.

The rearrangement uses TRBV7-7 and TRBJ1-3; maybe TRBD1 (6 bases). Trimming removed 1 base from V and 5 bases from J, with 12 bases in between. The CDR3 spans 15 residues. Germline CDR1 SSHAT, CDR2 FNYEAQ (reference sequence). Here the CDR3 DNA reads TGTGCCAGCAGCTTAGGTCCAGGGGTGCGAAACACCATATATTTT. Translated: CASSLGPGVRNTIYF. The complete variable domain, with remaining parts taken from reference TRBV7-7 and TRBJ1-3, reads GAGVSQSPRYKVTKRGQDVTLRCDPISSHATLYWYQQALGQGPEFLTYFNYEAQPDKSGLPSDRFSAERPEGSISTLTIQRTEQRDSAMYRCASSLGPGVRNTIYFGEGSWLTVV.

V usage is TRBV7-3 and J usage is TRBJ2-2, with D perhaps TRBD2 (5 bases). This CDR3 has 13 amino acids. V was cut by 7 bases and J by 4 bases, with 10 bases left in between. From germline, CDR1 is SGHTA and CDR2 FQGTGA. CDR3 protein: CASNAGATGELFF. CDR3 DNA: TGTGCCAGCAATGCGGGCGCCACCGGGGAGCTGTTTTTT.

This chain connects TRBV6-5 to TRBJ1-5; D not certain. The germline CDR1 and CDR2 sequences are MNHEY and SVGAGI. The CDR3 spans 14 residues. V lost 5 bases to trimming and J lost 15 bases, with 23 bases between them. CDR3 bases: TGTGCCAGCAGTCCCTTGGAGAAGCCAGACCTGCTGCATTTT. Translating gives CASSPLEKPDLLHF.